This section outlines one T cell receptor beta chain sequence together with its context. In the authors' methods: By means of reference gene primer amplification, nucleated cell counts were estimated. TCRdb's copy holds only in-frame clones and misses some; the assay was immunoSEQ multiplex PCR. V and J calls and clone size come straight from that table; D and trimming were deduced from the DNA. The table records roughly 200,000 clones, approximately 78% of them present only once. V dropped 4 bases and J dropped 5; count of bases not matched to a gene: 3. Germline values: CDR1 MNHEY, CDR2 SMNVEV (reference sequence). This CDR3 has 14 amino acids. The data were taken from a study of blood T cell repertoires in COVID-19. Overall study: Spain, Italy and the United States supplied samples that represented acute and convalescent COVID-19. PBMCs, B-cell-depleted T cells, or T cells provided the cDNA or gDNA that made up the material.

The sample was peripheral blood. The receptor was derived from a woman older than 75 with active or convalescent COVID-19. The V call is TRBV27, the J call TRBJ1-5; 9 bases match TRBD1. The CDR3 DNA is TGTGCCAGCAGTTCGGGACAGGGCTATCAGCCCCAGCATTTT. It encodes CASSSGQGYQPQHF.